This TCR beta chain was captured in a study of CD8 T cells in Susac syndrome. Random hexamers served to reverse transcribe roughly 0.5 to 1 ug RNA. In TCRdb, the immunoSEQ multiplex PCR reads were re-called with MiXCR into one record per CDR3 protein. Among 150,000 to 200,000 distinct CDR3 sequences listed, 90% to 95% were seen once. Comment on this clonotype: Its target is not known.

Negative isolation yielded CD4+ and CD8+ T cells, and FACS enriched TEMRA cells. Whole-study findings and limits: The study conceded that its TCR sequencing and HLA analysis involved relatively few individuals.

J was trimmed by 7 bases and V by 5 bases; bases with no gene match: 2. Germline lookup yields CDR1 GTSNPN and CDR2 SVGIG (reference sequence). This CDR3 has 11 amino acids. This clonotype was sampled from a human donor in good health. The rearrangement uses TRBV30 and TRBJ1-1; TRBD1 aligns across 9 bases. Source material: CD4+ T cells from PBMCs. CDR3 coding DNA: TGTGCCTGGCGACAGGGGGATGAAGCTTTCTTT. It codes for CAWRQGDEAFF.